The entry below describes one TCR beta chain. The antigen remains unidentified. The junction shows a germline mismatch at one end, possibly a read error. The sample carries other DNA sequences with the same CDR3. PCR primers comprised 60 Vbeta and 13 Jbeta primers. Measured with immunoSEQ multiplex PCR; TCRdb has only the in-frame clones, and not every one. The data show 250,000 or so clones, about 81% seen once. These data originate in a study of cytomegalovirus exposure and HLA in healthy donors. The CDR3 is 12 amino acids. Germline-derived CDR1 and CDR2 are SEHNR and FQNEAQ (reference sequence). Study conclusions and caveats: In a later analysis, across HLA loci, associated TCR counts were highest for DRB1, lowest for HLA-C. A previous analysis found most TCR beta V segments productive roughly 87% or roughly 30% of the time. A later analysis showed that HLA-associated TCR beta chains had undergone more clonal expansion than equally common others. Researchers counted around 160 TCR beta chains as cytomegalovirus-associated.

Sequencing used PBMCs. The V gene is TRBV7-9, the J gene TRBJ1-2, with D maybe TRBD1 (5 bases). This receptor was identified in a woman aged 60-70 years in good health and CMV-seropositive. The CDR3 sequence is CSSSPGGYGYTF. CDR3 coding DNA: TGTTCCAGCAGCCCGGGGGGCTATGGCTACACCTTC.